The 24 T cell receptor beta chains presented below share a single source sample, sequenced in a study of cytomegalovirus exposure and HLA in healthy donors. The PCR ran on 60 Vbeta and 13 Jbeta primers. Profiled with immunoSEQ multiplex PCR; TCRdb holds only in-frame clones, not every one. The repertoire consists of about 130,000 clones, with around 68% occurring once and the leading ten covering 4%. Sequenced input: PBMCs. Receptors originate from a man aged 40-55 years in good health and CMV-seropositive.

The V call is TRBV7-3, the J call TRBJ2-2, with 11 bases fitting TRBD2. The CDR3 runs to 15 residues. In germline, CDR1 is SGHTA, CDR2 FQGTGA. With 5 bases clipped from V and 6 bases from J, the junction kept 5 bases outside the gene matches. The CDR3 DNA reads as TGTGCCAGCAGCACATCACTAGCGGGAGCCGGGGAGCTGTTTTTT. This codes for CASSTSLAGAGELFF. Full variable domain (remainder filled in from reference TRBV7-3 and TRBJ2-2): GAGVSQTPSNKVTEKGKYVELRCDPISGHTALYWYRQSLGQGPEFLIYFQGTGAADDSGLPNDRFFAVRPEGSVSTLKIQRTERGDSAVYLCASSTSLAGAGELFFGEGSRLTVL.

V usage is TRBV4-1 and J usage is TRBJ2-1; TRBD1 is a possible D gene (7 bases). This CDR3 is built from 16 residues. Per the germline V gene, CDR1 is MGHRA and CDR2 is YSYEKL. Deletions cut 4 bases from V and 4 bases from J, with 17 bases between. The CDR3 DNA is TGCGCCAGCAGCCGAACCGCGGGACAGAGATACAATGAGCAGTTCTTC. Translation gives CASSRTAGQRYNEQFF.

This chain links TRBV2 with TRBJ2-2; the D gene is possibly TRBD1 (8 bases). CDR3 size: 16 residues. Germline CDR1 SNHLY, CDR2 FYNNEI. V was pared by 4 bases and J by 6 bases, with 18 bases between. CDR3 region: CASSVGLQGGSGELFF. The CDR3 DNA reads TGTGCCAGCAGTGTTGGCTTACAGGGGGGGTCCGGGGAGCTGTTTTTT.

Notes on this clone: Relative to the germline gene, one junction end is altered; a read error may explain this. This CDR3 reads CASSPGGNVQFF. Written as DNA, the CDR3 is TGTGCCAGCAGCCCCGGGGGGAATGTGCAGTTCTTC. The rearrangement links TRBV5-4 to TRBJ2-1; 7 nucleotides match TRBD2. Germline-derived CDR1 and CDR2 are SGHNT and YYREEE (reference sequence). The length of the CDR3 is 12 residues.

The chain couples TRBV27 to TRBJ1-1; 9 bases are a match to TRBD1. Per the germline V gene, CDR1 is MNHEY and CDR2 is SMNVEV (reference sequence). The junction had 4 bases not matched to a gene; V was cut back by 5 bases and J by 3 bases. The CDR3 consists of 14 residues. The CDR3 DNA reads TGTGCCAGCAGTCAAGACAGGGGGTACACTGAAGCTTTCTTT. It encodes CASSQDRGYTEAFF.

The V call is TRBV28, the J call TRBJ1-2; D remains ambiguous. V was clipped by 2 bases and J by 4 bases, with 14 bases between them. Germline CDR1 MDHEN, CDR2 SYDVKM. The CDR3 has 15 residues. Written as DNA, the CDR3 is TGTGCCAGCAGTTTAGGGGTCTCCGAGGGCTATGGCTACACCTTC. Residues: CASSLGVSEGYGYTF.

The chain is built from TRBV14 and TRBJ2-3; TRBD2 might be the D (7 bases). Deletions cut 0 bases from V and 2 bases from J, with 18 bases between. The V gene's germline CDR1 is SGHDN and CDR2 FVKESK. CDR3 size: 18 residues. The CDR3 coding sequence is TGTGCCAGCAGCCAAGAACCCCTGGGGCGGGGGCCCACAGATACGCAGTATTTT. Translation gives CASSQEPLGRGPTDTQYF.

This sequence joins TRBV15 and TRBJ2-3, with a possible D match to TRBD2 (7 bases). The germline CDR1 and CDR2 sequences are LNHNV and YYDKDF (reference sequence). The ends were cut back, 0 bases at V and 5 bases at J, with 12 bases in the middle. This CDR3 is 15 amino acids long. The CDR3 here is CATSRDGGRVDTQYF. The CDR3 DNA follows: TGTGCCACCAGCAGAGACGGGGGGCGTGTAGATACGCAGTATTTT.

The chain recombines TRBV7-2 with TRBJ1-6, with D tentatively TRBD1 (5 bases). V was clipped by 5 bases and J by 7 bases, with 15 bases between them. Looked up from germline, CDR1 is SGHTA and CDR2 is FQGNSA. The CDR3 consists of 15 residues. CDR3 in amino acids: CASSPGTAQNSPLHF. The CDR3 DNA reads TGTGCCAGCAGCCCCGGGACTGCCCAAAATTCACCCCTCCACTTT.

This chain links TRBV4-2 with TRBJ1-2; D might be TRBD1 (6 bases). The V gene lost 0 bases and the J gene lost 4 bases, with 18 bases spanning the gap. CDR1 and CDR2 from the germline V gene are LGHNA and YNFKEQ. The CDR3 is 17 amino acids. The DNA of the CDR3 is TGTGCCAGCAGCCAAGACGGCAGGGGAGGGGTCGGCTATGGCTACACCTTC. Translating it yields CASSQDGRGGVGYGYTF.

The J gene is TRBJ1-1, the V gene TRBV5-4; D ambiguous. The V and J ends lost 3 bases and 6 bases respectively, with 12 bases between them. The CDR3 loop spans 13 amino acids. The germline V gene has CDR1 SGHNT and CDR2 YYREEE (reference sequence). The chain's CDR3 is CASSYKNRPEAFF. Here the CDR3 DNA reads TGTGCCAGCAGCTACAAAAATCGCCCTGAAGCTTTCTTT.

The V gene is TRBV7-2, the J gene TRBJ2-7, with 12 bases lining up with TRBD2. The J segment lost 5 bases and the V segment lost 4 bases, leaving 3 bases of the junction unmatched. The CDR3 runs 14 residues. Germline V gene sequence: CDR1 SGHTA, CDR2 FQGNSA. In DNA, the CDR3 is TGTGCCAGCAGCTCACTAGCGGGAGGCCACGAGCAGTACTTC. Translating gives CASSSLAGGHEQYF.

V usage is TRBV6-1 and J usage is TRBJ1-5, with D perhaps TRBD1 (6 bases). Trimming took off 7 bases at V and 4 bases at J, with 17 bases between the two ends. Germline values: CDR1 MNHNS, CDR2 SASEGT. The CDR3 covers 15 residues. CDR3 in amino acids: CASNPGQLPNQPQHF. The CDR3 DNA is TGTGCCAGCAATCCCGGACAGCTTCCTAATCAGCCCCAGCATTTT.

The rearrangement links TRBV7-9 to TRBJ2-7, with 8 bases aligning to TRBD2. Losses at the gene ends were 3 bases for V and 10 bases for J; bases not matched to a gene: 11. The CDR3 sequence is 14 residues long. The germline V gene has CDR1 SEHNR and CDR2 FQNEAQ (reference sequence). For the CDR3, the DNA is TGTGCCAGCAGCTTTACGGGGCGGGGGGCCCAACAGTACTTC. Translated: CASSFTGRGAQQYF.

In regard to this clone: A junction end diverges from the germline sequence, so it may reflect a read error. This chain joins TRBV7-9 and TRBJ1-1; tentative D call: TRBD1 (5 bases). Germline V CDR1 and CDR2: SEHNR, FQNEAQ (reference sequence). This CDR3 spans 15 amino acids. CDR3 coding DNA: TGTTCCAGCAGCCCGTGGGGGGGAGGGGACACTGAAGCTTTCTTT. It codes for CSSSPWGGGDTEAFF.

V gene TRBV7-9 combines with J gene TRBJ1-2, with a weak D call TRBD1 (5 bases). Trimming stripped 2 bases from V and 3 bases from J, with 7 bases between. Germline V gene sequence: CDR1 SEHNR, CDR2 FQNEAQ (reference sequence). There are 13 residues in the CDR3. CDR3 protein: CASSLQGYYGYTF. The CDR3 region has the DNA TGTGCCAGCAGCTTACAGGGATACTATGGCTACACCTTC.

The chain uses TRBV27 and TRBJ1-1; D is unresolved. The CDR3 is 13 residues long. V lost 7 bases to trimming and J lost 0 bases, with 9 bases between them. The germline V gene has CDR1 MNHEY and CDR2 SMNVEV (reference sequence). This chain's CDR3 is CASKRSLNTEAFF. In nucleotides, the CDR3 is TGTGCCAGCAAGCGGAGTTTGAACACTGAAGCTTTCTTT.

V usage is TRBV7-2 and J usage is TRBJ1-3; 10 nucleotides align to TRBD1. CDR1 and CDR2 from the germline V gene are SGHTA and FQGNSA. The CDR3 spans 16 residues. Losses at the gene ends were 1 base for V and 2 bases for J; bases not matched to a gene: 2. CDR3 protein: CASSLGGTGAGNTIYF. CDR3 nucleotide sequence: TGTGCCAGCAGCTTAGGGGGGACAGGGGCTGGAAACACCATATATTTT.

The gene calls are TRBV29-1 and TRBJ1-2; 7 bases are a match to TRBD1. The junction had 16 bases not matched to a gene; V was cut back by 5 bases and J by 4 bases. CDR1 is SQVTM, CDR2 ANQGSEA, per germline. CDR3 length equals 16 residues. Here the CDR3 DNA reads TGCAGCGTTCATACCCCACGGACAGGAGGGACCTATGGCTACACCTTC. This codes for CSVHTPRTGGTYGYTF.

The chain combines TRBV7-9 with TRBJ1-5; 9 nucleotides agree with TRBD1. V lost 1 base, J lost 6 bases, and 4 bases stayed unmatched. Germline V gene data show CDR1 as SEHNR and CDR2 as FQNEAQ (reference sequence). This CDR3 is 15 amino acids long. The CDR3 bases are TGTGCCAGCAGCTTAGGGACAGGGGCCGGTCAGCCCCAGCATTTT. Its translation is CASSLGTGAGQPQHF.

This clone was counted a few times. The V and J genes are TRBV5-1 and TRBJ1-3; D unclear. V gave up 0 bases and J gave up 0 bases, with 13 bases separating them. The CDR3 is 17 amino acids. CDR1 is SGHRS, CDR2 YFSETQ, per germline. The CDR3 nucleotides are TGCGCCAGCAGCTTGGACCCCGGTTTTAACTCTGGAAACACCATATATTTT. Its translation: CASSLDPGFNSGNTIYF.

This chain joins TRBV9 and TRBJ2-3; 8 nucleotides agree with TRBD1. V lost 2 bases to trimming and J lost 0 bases; unmatched junction nucleotides: 5. Germline V lookup: CDR1 SGDLS, CDR2 YYNGEE. The CDR3 totals 16 residues. CDR3 DNA sequence: TGTGCCAGCAGCGTCGGGACAGGTAGAAGCACAGATACGCAGTATTTT. Translating it yields CASSVGTGRSTDTQYF.

The chain is built from TRBV6-1 and TRBJ2-1, with a weak D call TRBD1 (6 bases). The CDR3 length is 18 residues. Trimming left V 1 base short and J 0 bases short, with 16 bases between. The V gene's germline CDR1 is MNHNS and CDR2 SASEGT. The CDR3 sequence is CASSEDRVGYSSYNEQFF. CDR3 DNA sequence: TGTGCCAGCAGTGAAGACAGGGTAGGGTATAGCTCCTACAATGAGCAGTTCTTC.

A few counts support this clone. This sequence joins TRBV9 and TRBJ2-1; tentatively, D is TRBD2 (5 bases). The CDR3 totals 15 residues. V dropped 7 bases and J dropped 7 bases, with 21 bases sitting between them. CDR1 and CDR2 (germline): SGDLS, YYNGEE. CDR3 sequence reads: CASFQSPGKRNEQFF. In DNA, the CDR3 is TGTGCCAGCTTCCAAAGCCCGGGGAAAAGGAATGAGCAGTTCTTC.